This is a list of T cell receptor beta chains from one sample in a study of blood T cell repertoires in COVID-19. The assay was immunoSEQ multiplex PCR, and TCRdb's table has in-frame clones only and misses some. The sample includes under 250,000 clones, 65% to 90% seen only once; the top ten take more than 1.5%. Sequencing input: PBMCs or T cells enriched from blood (not recorded which). Receptor source: a man aged 40-49 years who had recovered from COVID-19. Both conserved end residues are part of each CDR3.

J,V,CDR3
TRBJ1-2,TRBV6-1,CASSERDYGYTF
TRBJ1-2,TRBV5-6,CASSWDSYGYTF
TRBJ2-1,TRBV7-9,CASSLPGLLSFF
TRBJ2-4,TRBV19,CASREEGQVAKNIQYF
TRBJ2-3,TRBV19,CASSSPGSTDTQYF
TRBJ2-7,TRBV4-1,CASSQVYGTSDQWEQYF
TRBJ1-5,TRBV28,CASSGGLGNQPQHF
TRBJ1-2,TRBV4-3,CASSQATTGSLEIGGYTF
TRBJ2-7,TRBV11-3,CASSSQSPGQTYEQYF
TRBJ1-2,TRBV29-1,CSVALRDGGYTF
TRBJ2-3,TRBV6-4,CASSDASGGGNTDTQYF
TRBJ2-3,TRBV27,CASSLAGDTQYF
TRBJ1-2,TRBV6-2/TRBV6-3,CASSYWGSNYGYTF
TRBJ1-1,TRBV2,CASSEDQAEAFF
TRBJ1-3,TRBV5-6,CASSLGPLPGNTIYF
TRBJ2-5,TRBV19,CASSMPGWQETQYF
TRBJ1-6,TRBV7-9,CASSPVQGVSPLHF
TRBJ2-1,TRBV3-1/TRBV3-2,CASSQERGANEQFF
TRBJ1-4,TRBV21-1,CAIFKQGPNEKLFF
TRBJ2-2,TRBV19,CATHPPGQGADTGELFF
TRBJ1-1,TRBV7-9,CASSRTGPVDTEAFF
TRBJ2-3,TRBV4-3,CASSQASGASVTQYF
TRBJ2-1,TRBV4-1,CASSQESGNAYNEQFF
TRBJ2-1,TRBV18,CASSPPVLVTDEQFF
TRBJ1-1,TRBV14,CASSQVGRDTEAFF
TRBJ1-1,TRBV11-2,CASRGQPNTEAFF
TRBJ1-1,TRBV5-4,CASSPTGGGMNTEAFF
TRBJ1-2,TRBV4-3,CASSPSKQGASYGYTF